Sequencing of this T cell receptor (beta chain) was carried out in a study of blood T cell repertoires in COVID-19. Background on the study: From the United States, Italy and Spain came samples of acute and convalescent COVID-19.

Clones were sequenced by immunoSEQ multiplex PCR, and TCRdb holds only the in-frame ones, with some missing. The repertoire holds approximately 90,000 clones, with around 79% as singletons. Only one count was recorded for this clone. The CDR3 is made up of 11 amino acids. The germline V and J ends were trimmed by 6 bases and 4 bases, with 7 bases remaining between them. Germline loops: CDR1 SEHNR, CDR2 FQNEAQ (reference sequence). Sequencing used peripheral blood. This chain connects TRBV7-9 to TRBJ2-7; no reliable D call. This receptor was obtained from a human donor in a cohort sampled during active COVID-19. CDR3 nucleotide sequence: TGTGCCAGCAGTTTCCAGTACGAGCAGTACTTC. Translation gives CASSFQYEQYF.